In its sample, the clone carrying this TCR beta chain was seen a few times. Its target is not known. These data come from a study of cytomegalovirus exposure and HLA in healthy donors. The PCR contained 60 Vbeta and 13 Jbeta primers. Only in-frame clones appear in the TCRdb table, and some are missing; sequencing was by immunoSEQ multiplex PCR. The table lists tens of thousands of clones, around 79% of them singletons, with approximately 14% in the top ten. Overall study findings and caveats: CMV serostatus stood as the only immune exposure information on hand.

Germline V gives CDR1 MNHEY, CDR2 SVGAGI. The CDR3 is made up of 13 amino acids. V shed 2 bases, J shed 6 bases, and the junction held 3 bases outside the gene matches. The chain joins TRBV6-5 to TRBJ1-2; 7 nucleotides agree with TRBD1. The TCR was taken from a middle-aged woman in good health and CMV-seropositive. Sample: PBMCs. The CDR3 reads CASSYRGRDGYTF. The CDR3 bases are TGTGCCAGCAGTTACAGGGGGCGCGATGGCTACACCTTC.